The T cell receptor beta chain described here comes from a study of shared clonotypes between healthy human individuals. Deep-level settings were used for running the assay. Evenly divided among several immunoSEQ plates was the genomic DNA of each subset. Here immunoSEQ multiplex PCR was the method, and the copy in TCRdb shows in-frame clones only, minus some. The sample consists of over a million clones, more than 65% of them appearing once. This receptor was taken from a man between 18 and 35 years old in good health. Sample: memory CD4+ T cells sorted from blood. Described subset: CD45RA-negative fraction.

In nucleotides, the CDR3 is TGTGCCATCAGTGAGTCAGGAACAGACTATGGCTACACCTTC. Its protein product is CAISESGTDYGYTF. The chain carries TRBV10-3 and TRBJ1-2; unclear D gene. With 0 bases removed from V and 3 bases from J, the gap between germline ends came to 8 bases. The CDR3 sequence is 14 residues long. The germline CDR1 and CDR2 sequences are ENHRY and SYGVKD.